This T cell receptor (beta chain) appears in the sequencing data of a study of blood T cell repertoires in COVID-19. Overall study context: Samples came from the United States, Italy and Spain, spanning acute and convalescent COVID-19. Sources were T cells, B-cell-depleted T cells, or PBMCs; the material itself was cDNA or gDNA.

Using immunoSEQ multiplex PCR, the repertoire was profiled, and TCRdb retains in-frame clones only, with some absent. The table records about 250,000 clones, approximately 83% of them present only once. The specimen was peripheral blood. The receptor comes from a man older than 75 with acute or convalescent COVID-19.

In DNA, the CDR3 is TGCGCCAGCAGTGGTGGTAGCGGGGGGGTAGAAGATACGCAGTATTTT. It specifies CASSGGSGGVEDTQYF. The genes are TRBV10-1 and TRBJ2-3; 11 bases align to TRBD2. Unmatched junction bases numbered 8, after V lost 4 bases and J lost 5 bases. The CDR3 has 16 amino acids. Looked up from germline, CDR1 is WNHNN and CDR2 is SYGVQD (reference sequence).